The sequence of this T cell receptor beta chain was determined in a study of cytomegalovirus exposure and HLA in healthy donors. Trimming took off 1 base at V and 0 bases at J, with 10 bases between the two ends. This CDR3 has 16 amino acids. From germline, CDR1 is MGHRA and CDR2 YSYEKL. Researchers ran the PCR with 60 Vbeta and 13 Jbeta primers. Clones were sequenced by immunoSEQ multiplex PCR, and TCRdb holds only the in-frame ones, with some missing. The sample has 97,000 or so clones, about 81% seen once. Regarding the study as a whole: Further analysis was carried out later, and it showed several of the most significant clusters appearing linked to common viral pathogens.

Concerning this clone: Its target is not known.

Each donor was nominally healthy when sampled (though unrecorded immune exposures were likely). The source is a middle-aged man in good health and CMV-seronegative. Sequenced sample: PBMCs. This sequence joins TRBV4-1 and TRBJ1-3, with a tentative D call TRBD1 (6 bases). As DNA, the CDR3 is TGCGCCAGCAGCCAAGCCACAGGGCGCTCTGGAAACACCATATATTTT. It codes for CASSQATGRSGNTIYF.